This T cell receptor beta chain was sequenced for a study of immune characterization of retroperitoneal liposarcoma. This CDR3 spans 13 amino acids. Trimming at V came to 7 bases and at J to 13 bases, leaving 12 bases not matched to a gene. TCRdb processed the PCR reads anew with MiXCR; each CDR3 protein has one entry. The table includes about 11,000 distinct CDR3 sequences, roughly 53% detected once. In its sample, this clonotype is medium-sized. The source is a female donor with retroperitoneal liposarcoma. The chain carries TRBV12-3 or TRBV12-4 and TRBJ2-4; 8 nucleotides agree with TRBD1. Sequencing was done on a sample of tumor tissue. Here the CDR3 reads CASTGQGRNEQYF. The CDR3 coding sequence is TGTGCCAGCACCGGACAGGGTCGGAATGAGCAGTACTTC.